The next 5 T cell receptor beta chains were all read from a single sample in a study of post-analysis software for immune sequencing data. Study-wide results and caveats: Four or five TRBV segments were more frequent in patients than controls; TRBV5-6, TRBV5-1 and TRBV20-1 belonged to this group.

Their antigens remain unidentified. Unique molecular identifiers were carried by the TCR beta cDNA libraries. TCRdb ran MiXCR on the PCR reads and lists one entry per CDR3 protein. The sample gives 820,000 or so distinct CDR3 sequences, under 70% of which show up once; 4.6% is in the top ten. The sequencing input was blood. These TCRs come from a girl aged 10 to 17 with multiple sclerosis.

Of note for this clonotype: The junction departs from the called germline gene at one end, perhaps through a read error. CDR3 sequence reads: CASTQAGTSGSTDTEYF. The CDR3, as DNA: TGTGCCAGCACTCAGGCAGGGACTAGCGGGAGCACAGATACGGAGTATTTT. The chain links TRBV12-3 or TRBV12-4 to TRBJ2-3; 14 bases align to TRBD2. This CDR3 spans 17 amino acids.

The table lists this clonotype with a count of one. The chain couples TRBV20-1 to TRBJ2-1, with 13 bases fitting TRBD2. The CDR3 sequence is 16 residues long. The germline V gene encodes CDR1 DFQATT and CDR2 SNEGSKA (reference sequence). Trimming removed 5 bases from V and 2 bases from J; junction bases left unmatched: 6. CDR3 amino acids: CSAPNGTSGTYNEQFF. DNA for the CDR3: TGCAGTGCTCCCAACGGGACTAGCGGGACCTACAATGAGCAGTTCTTC.

V usage is TRBV12-3 or TRBV12-4 and J usage is TRBJ1-2; tentatively, D is TRBD1 (6 bases). Trimming stripped 6 bases from V and 4 bases from J, with 12 bases between. The CDR3 has 13 residues. CDR3: CASSLDSLYGYTF. For the CDR3, the DNA is TGTGCCAGCAGCCTGGACAGTCTCTATGGCTACACCTTC.

This clonotype was detected only a few times. The chain combines TRBV7-2 with TRBJ2-4, with TRBD1 matching 9 bases. The J call is uncertain, as TRBJ2-7 better fits the DNA end. The CDR3 has 15 residues. The germline V gene encodes CDR1 SGHTA and CDR2 FQGNSA. The CDR3 loop is CASSLGGTGFSEQYF. In DNA, the CDR3 is TGTGCCAGCAGCTTAGGCGGGACAGGGTTCTCCGAGCAGTACTTC.

V gene TRBV20-1 combines with J gene TRBJ1-1; D unclear. Trimming stripped 0 bases from V and 0 bases from J, with 8 bases between. Germline values: CDR1 DFQATT, CDR2 SNEGSKA (reference sequence). This CDR3 spans 14 amino acids. CDR3 region: CSAREGRMNTEAFF. Here the CDR3 DNA reads TGCAGTGCTAGAGAGGGGAGAATGAACACTGAAGCTTTCTTT.